The 14 T cell receptor beta chains below come from one sample, sequenced in a study of metastatic and nonmetastatic thyroid tumors (dated by TCRdb to 2018 to 2021). Library method: PCR. The reads were generated on an Illumina HiSeq 4000. TCRdb ran its own pipeline on the public reads, namely fastp trimming at Q25 and MiXCR clone calling, and kept in-frame beta chains. The sample table contains around 12,000 clones; only one count was recorded for 27% of them. The ten largest clones take up 15% to 20% of the sample. No treatment had been received by any patient before thyroid surgery. Specimen: tumor tissue. The receptors shown here come from a female donor with papillary thyroid cancer or a benign thyroid nodule (not recorded which). Some clones in this sample may be carry-over from other donors' samples.

The V call is TRBV5-1, the J call TRBJ1-1; D not certain. The length of the CDR3 is 17 residues. The germline V and J ends were trimmed by 5 bases and 3 bases, with 23 bases remaining between them. Germline values: CDR1 SGHRS, CDR2 YFSETQ. The DNA for the CDR3 is TGCGCCAGCAGGTGGCAGTCGTGCATAGGAGTTGACACTGAAGCTTTCTTT. Translation gives CASRWQSCIGVDTEAFF.

In this sample, this clone turned up many times. V gene TRBV15 combines with J gene TRBJ2-1; TRBD2 matches at 13 bases. The V gene's germline CDR1 is LNHNV and CDR2 YYDKDF (reference sequence). CDR3 length: 16 residues. With 1 base clipped from V and 8 bases from J, the junction kept 5 bases outside the gene matches. CDR3 nucleotides: TGTGCCACCAGCAGAGGAGGACTAGCGGGAGCCGATGAGCAGTTCTTC. It is translated as CATSRGGLAGADEQFF.

This clone turned up a few times. The chain couples TRBV12-3 or TRBV12-4 to TRBJ1-5; possible D gene TRBD1, 5 bases. Trimming removed 3 bases at V and 3 bases at J, with 9 bases between. The CDR3 totals 14 residues. The CDR3 sequence: CASSFQGFNQPQHF. The DNA of the CDR3 is TGTGCCAGCAGTTTTCAGGGCTTCAATCAGCCCCAGCATTTT.

This clone has at least ten counts. This chain joins TRBV18 and TRBJ2-1, with D possibly being TRBD1 or TRBD2 (5 bases each). The CDR3 consists of 15 residues. Looked up from germline, CDR1 is KGHSH and CDR2 is LQKENI. Deletions cut 6 bases from V and 4 bases from J, with 16 bases between. The CDR3 spells CASSRSGTRYNEQFF. The CDR3 DNA follows: TGTGCCAGCTCGCGATCCGGGACCAGATACAATGAGCAGTTCTTC.

This clone is categorized as medium-sized (0.01 to 0.1%). The chain links TRBV15 to TRBJ2-1, with 10 bases matching TRBD2. This CDR3 has 16 amino acids. Germline trimming cut 4 bases from V and 2 bases from J; bases unmatched to any gene: 5. Germline-derived CDR1 and CDR2 are LNHNV and YYDKDF (reference sequence). CDR3 region: CATSTSSGRAYNEQFF. CDR3 DNA: TGTGCCACCAGCACCTCGAGCGGGAGGGCCTACAATGAGCAGTTCTTC.

By share, this clone ranks as medium-sized. The CDR3 spells CASSDLGNKETQYF. The CDR3, as DNA: TGTGCCAGCAGTGATCTCGGCAACAAAGAGACCCAGTACTTC. The chain couples TRBV2 to TRBJ2-5; unclear D gene. The CDR3 spans 14 residues. The germline V gene has CDR1 SNHLY and CDR2 FYNNEI. Trimming removed 3 bases at V and 3 bases at J, with 11 bases between.

By share, this clone counts as medium-sized. The chain uses TRBV20-1 and TRBJ2-7; 8 bases align to TRBD2. CDR3 size: 16 residues. V lost 1 base to trimming and J lost 0 bases; unmatched junction nucleotides: 8. Germline CDR1 is DFQATT and CDR2 is SNEGSKA (reference sequence). The CDR3 DNA reads as TGCAGTGCTAGAGGACTAGCGCAATTAAGCTCCTACGAGCAGTACTTC. Translation gives CSARGLAQLSSYEQYF.

This clone qualifies as medium-sized (0.01 to 0.1%). The chain has TRBV6-1 and TRBJ2-5, with a tentative D call TRBD1 (6 bases). The V end was cut by 10 bases, the J end by 4 bases, with 16 bases between. Germline V gene lookup returns CDR1 MNHNS and CDR2 SASEGT. This CDR3 has 13 residues. The DNA of the CDR3 is TGTGCCACTTCACCAGGGGTTGGAGAGACCCAGTACTTC. As protein: CATSPGVGETQYF.

Ten or more counts support this clone. The chain employs TRBV7-9 and TRBJ1-2; D is possibly TRBD1 (6 bases). In germline, CDR1 is SEHNR, CDR2 FQNEAQ (reference sequence). CDR3 length equals 15 residues. The ends were cut back, 4 bases at V and 4 bases at J, with 16 bases in the middle. CDR3 amino acids: CASSSSQQGFYGYTF. CDR3 bases: TGTGCCAGCAGCTCGTCCCAACAGGGCTTCTATGGCTACACCTTC.

This clone was counted ten times or more. The V gene is TRBV9, the J gene TRBJ1-1, with D tentatively TRBD1 (5 bases). The germline V gene has CDR1 SGDLS and CDR2 YYNGEE. V lost 0 bases, J lost 8 bases, and 14 bases lay in between. The CDR3 runs 14 residues. The CDR3 nucleotides are TGTGCCAGCAGCGTAGCTGGGGACGGCCGAGAAGCTTTCTTT. It codes for CASSVAGDGREAFF.

This clone was seen ten or more times. V usage is TRBV18 and J usage is TRBJ2-5; D is ambiguous. The CDR3 sequence is 12 residues long. Germline loops: CDR1 KGHSH, CDR2 LQKENI. V was pared by 4 bases and J by 3 bases, with 6 bases between. This CDR3 reads CASSQEKETQYF. DNA for the CDR3: TGTGCCAGCTCACAGGAGAAAGAGACCCAGTACTTC.

This clone was detected only a few times. V and J are TRBV28 and TRBJ1-2; tentative D call: TRBD1 (5 bases). CDR1 is MDHEN, CDR2 SYDVKM, per germline. This CDR3 is 15 amino acids long. The ends were cut back, 6 bases at V and 7 bases at J, with 21 bases in the middle. For the CDR3, the DNA is TGTGCCAGCAGGGAAGGGAGCTGGGGGAGGGCTGGCTACACCTTC. Encoded protein: CASREGSWGRAGYTF.

This clone was observed a handful of times. V is TRBV6-4 and J is TRBJ2-3; TRBD1 might be the D (6 bases). Trimming cost V 2 bases and J 0 bases, with 9 bases left between them. Germline V gene data show CDR1 as MRHNA and CDR2 as SNTAGT. The CDR3 sequence is 15 residues long. CDR3 nucleotides: TGTGCCAGCAGTGACGGGACATCTAGCACAGATACGCAGTATTTT. Translation gives CASSDGTSSTDTQYF.

The chain couples TRBV6-1 to TRBJ1-2, with 8 bases identical to TRBD1. The CDR3 spans 16 residues. Trimming cost V 0 bases and J 8 bases; bases outside gene matches: 11. The germline V gene encodes CDR1 MNHNS and CDR2 SASEGT. CDR3 residues: CASSEARQGPRWGYTF. The DNA of the CDR3 is TGTGCCAGCAGTGAAGCCAGACAGGGGCCCCGTTGGGGCTACACCTTC.